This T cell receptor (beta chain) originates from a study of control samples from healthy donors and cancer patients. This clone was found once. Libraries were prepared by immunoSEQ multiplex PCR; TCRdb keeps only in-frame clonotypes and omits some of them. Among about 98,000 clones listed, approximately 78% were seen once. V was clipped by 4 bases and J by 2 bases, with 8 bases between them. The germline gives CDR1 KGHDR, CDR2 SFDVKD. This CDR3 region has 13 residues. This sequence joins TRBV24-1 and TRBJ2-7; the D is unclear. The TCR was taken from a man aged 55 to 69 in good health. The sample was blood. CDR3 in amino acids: CATSDTDTYEQYF. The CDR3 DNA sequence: TGTGCCACCAGTGACACAGATACCTACGAGCAGTACTTC.